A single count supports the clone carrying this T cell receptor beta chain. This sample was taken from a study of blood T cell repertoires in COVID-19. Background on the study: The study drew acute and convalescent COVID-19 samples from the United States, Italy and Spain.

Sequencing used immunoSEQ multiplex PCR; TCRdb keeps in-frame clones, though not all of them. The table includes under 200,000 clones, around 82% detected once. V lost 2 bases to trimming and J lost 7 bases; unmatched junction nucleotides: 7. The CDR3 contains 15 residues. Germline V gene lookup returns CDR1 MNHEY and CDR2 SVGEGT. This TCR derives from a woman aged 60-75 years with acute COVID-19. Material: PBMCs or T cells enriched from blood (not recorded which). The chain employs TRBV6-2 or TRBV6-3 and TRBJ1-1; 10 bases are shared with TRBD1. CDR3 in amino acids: CASSYGQGGRIEAFF. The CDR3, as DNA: TGTGCCAGCAGTTACGGACAGGGGGGAAGGATTGAAGCTTTCTTT.